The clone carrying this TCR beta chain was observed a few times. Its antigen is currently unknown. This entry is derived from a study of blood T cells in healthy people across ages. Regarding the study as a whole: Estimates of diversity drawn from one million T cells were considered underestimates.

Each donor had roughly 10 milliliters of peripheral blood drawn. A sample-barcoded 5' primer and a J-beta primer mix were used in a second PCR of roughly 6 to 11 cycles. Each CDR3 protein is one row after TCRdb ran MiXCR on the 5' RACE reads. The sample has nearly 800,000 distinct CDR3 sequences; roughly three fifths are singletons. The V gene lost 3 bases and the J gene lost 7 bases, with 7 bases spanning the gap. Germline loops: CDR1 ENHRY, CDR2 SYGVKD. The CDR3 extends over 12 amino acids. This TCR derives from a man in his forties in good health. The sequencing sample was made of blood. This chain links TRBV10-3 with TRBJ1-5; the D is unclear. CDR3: CAISDMGQPQHF. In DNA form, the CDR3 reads TGTGCCATCAGTGATATGGGCCAGCCCCAGCATTTT.